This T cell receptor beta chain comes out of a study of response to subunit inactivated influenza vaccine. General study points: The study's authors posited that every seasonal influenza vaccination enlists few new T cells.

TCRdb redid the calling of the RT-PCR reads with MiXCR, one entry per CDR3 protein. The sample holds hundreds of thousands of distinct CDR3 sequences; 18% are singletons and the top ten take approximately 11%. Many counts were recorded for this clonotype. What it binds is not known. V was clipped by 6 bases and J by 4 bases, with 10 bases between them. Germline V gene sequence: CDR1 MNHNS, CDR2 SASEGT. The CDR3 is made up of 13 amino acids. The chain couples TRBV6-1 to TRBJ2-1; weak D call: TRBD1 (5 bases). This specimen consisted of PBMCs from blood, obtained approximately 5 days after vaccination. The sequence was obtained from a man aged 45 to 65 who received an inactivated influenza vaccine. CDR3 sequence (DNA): TGTGCCAGCAGCTGGGGCCTTTACAATGAGCAGTTCTTC. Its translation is CASSWGLYNEQFF.